What follows is one T cell receptor (beta chain) and its context. Its antigen is unidentified. Several immunoSEQ 96-well plates shared each subset's DNA, each plate a replicate. Libraries were prepared by immunoSEQ multiplex PCR; TCRdb keeps only in-frame clonotypes and omits some of them. The sample has around 700,000 clones, about 74% seen once. The sample is drawn from a study of shared clonotypes between healthy human individuals. The study's findings and limits: About 5% was the fraction of naive CD4 clonotypes found shared across four donors. Depth was large, yet rarefaction showed that sorted-subset sequencing was incomplete.

In germline, CDR1 is MDHEN, CDR2 SYDVKM. The CDR3 covers 16 residues. J lost 0 bases, V lost 7 bases, and 11 bases had no gene match. CD4+ cell separation produced CD45RA+ naive and CD45RA-negative memory subsets. The specimen sequenced was memory CD4+ T cells sorted from blood. Subset of the sample: CD45RA-negative fraction. This clonotype originated in a woman in her twenties or thirties in good health. V gene TRBV28 combines with J gene TRBJ2-7; 8 bases line up with TRBD2. The CDR3 loop is CASTPGRTSHSYEQYF. In DNA form, the CDR3 reads TGTGCCAGCACCCCCGGGAGGACTAGCCACTCCTACGAGCAGTACTTC.